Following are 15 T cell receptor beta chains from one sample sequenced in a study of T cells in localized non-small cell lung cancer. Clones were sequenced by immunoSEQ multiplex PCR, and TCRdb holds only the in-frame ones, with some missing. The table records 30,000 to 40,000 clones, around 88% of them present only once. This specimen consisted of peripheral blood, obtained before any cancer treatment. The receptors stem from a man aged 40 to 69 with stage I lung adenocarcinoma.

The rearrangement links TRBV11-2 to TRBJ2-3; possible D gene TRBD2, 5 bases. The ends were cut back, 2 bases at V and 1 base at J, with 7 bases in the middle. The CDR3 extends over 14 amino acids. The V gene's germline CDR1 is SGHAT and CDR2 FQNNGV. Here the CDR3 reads CASSLNSGTDTQYF. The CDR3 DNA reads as TGTGCCAGCAGCTTAAATAGCGGCACAGATACGCAGTATTTT. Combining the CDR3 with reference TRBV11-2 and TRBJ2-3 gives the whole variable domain EAGVAQSPRYKIIEKRQSVAFWCNPISGHATLYWYQQILGQGPKLLIQFQNNGVVDDSQLPKDRFSAERLKGVDSTLKIQPAKLEDSAVYLCASSLNSGTDTQYFGPGTRLTVL.

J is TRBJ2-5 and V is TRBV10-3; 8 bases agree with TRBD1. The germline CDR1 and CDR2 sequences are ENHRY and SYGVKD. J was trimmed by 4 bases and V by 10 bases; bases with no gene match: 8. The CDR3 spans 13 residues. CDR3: CASQDRDGETQYF. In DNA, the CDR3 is TGTGCCAGCCAGGACAGGGACGGAGAGACCCAGTACTTC.

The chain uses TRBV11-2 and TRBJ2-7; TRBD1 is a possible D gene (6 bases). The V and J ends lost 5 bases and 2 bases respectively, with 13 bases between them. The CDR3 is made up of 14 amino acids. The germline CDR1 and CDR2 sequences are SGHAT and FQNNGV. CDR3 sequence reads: CASSPTGGTYEQYF. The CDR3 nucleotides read TGTGCCAGCAGCCCGACAGGAGGAACCTACGAGCAGTACTTC. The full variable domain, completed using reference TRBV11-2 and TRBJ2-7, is EAGVAQSPRYKIIEKRQSVAFWCNPISGHATLYWYQQILGQGPKLLIQFQNNGVVDDSQLPKDRFSAERLKGVDSTLKIQPAKLEDSAVYLCASSPTGGTYEQYFGPGTRLTVT.

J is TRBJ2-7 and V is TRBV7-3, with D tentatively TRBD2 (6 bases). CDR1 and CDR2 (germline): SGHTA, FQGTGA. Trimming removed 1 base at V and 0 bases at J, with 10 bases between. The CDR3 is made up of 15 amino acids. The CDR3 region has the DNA TGTGCCAGCAGCTTAAATCCAGCGGGCTCCTACGAGCAGTACTTC. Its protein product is CASSLNPAGSYEQYF. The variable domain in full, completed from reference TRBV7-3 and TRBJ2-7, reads GAGVSQTPSNKVTEKGKYVELRCDPISGHTALYWYRQSLGQGPEFLIYFQGTGAADDSGLPNDRFFAVRPEGSVSTLKIQRTERGDSAVYLCASSLNPAGSYEQYFGPGTRLTVT.

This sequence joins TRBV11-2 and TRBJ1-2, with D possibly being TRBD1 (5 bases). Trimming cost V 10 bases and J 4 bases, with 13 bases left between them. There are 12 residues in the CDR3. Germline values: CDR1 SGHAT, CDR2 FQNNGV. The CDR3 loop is CATRGGSYGYTF. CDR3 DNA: TGTGCCACCCGCGGGGGGTCCTATGGCTACACCTTC.

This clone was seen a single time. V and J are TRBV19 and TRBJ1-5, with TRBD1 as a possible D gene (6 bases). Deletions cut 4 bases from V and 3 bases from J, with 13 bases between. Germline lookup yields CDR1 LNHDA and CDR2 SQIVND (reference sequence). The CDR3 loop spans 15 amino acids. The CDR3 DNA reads TGTGCCAGTAGTAAGGACAGTTTCCTCAATCAGCCCCAGCATTTT. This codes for CASSKDSFLNQPQHF.

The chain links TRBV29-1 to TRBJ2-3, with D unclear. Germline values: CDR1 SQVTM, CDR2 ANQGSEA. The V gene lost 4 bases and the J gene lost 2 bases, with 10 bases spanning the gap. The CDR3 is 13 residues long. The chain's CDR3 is CSVAGKHTDTQYF. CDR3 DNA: TGCAGCGTTGCTGGGAAACACACAGATACGCAGTATTTT.

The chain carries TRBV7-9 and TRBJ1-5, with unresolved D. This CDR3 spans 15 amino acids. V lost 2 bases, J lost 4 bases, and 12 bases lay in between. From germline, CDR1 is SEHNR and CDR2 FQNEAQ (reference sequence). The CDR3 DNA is TGTGCCAGCAGCTTATATGGTGGGGAGAATCAGCCCCAGCATTTT. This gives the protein CASSLYGGENQPQHF.

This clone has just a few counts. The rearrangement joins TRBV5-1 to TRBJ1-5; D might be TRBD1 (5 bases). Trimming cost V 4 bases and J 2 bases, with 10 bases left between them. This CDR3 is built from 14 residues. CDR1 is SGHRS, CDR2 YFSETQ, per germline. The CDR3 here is CASSGGAGNQPQHF. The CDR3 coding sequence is TGCGCCAGCAGCGGAGGGGCCGGCAATCAGCCCCAGCATTTT.

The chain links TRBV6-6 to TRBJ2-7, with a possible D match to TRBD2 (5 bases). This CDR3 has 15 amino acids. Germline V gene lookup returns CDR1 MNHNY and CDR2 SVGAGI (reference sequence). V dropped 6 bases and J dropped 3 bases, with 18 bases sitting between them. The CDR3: CASSNEGYPLYEQYF. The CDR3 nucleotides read TGTGCCAGCAGCAACGAGGGATACCCCCTCTACGAGCAGTACTTC.

CDR3 DNA sequence: TGCAGCGTGGGCGACCGGGCCGAGCAGTACTTC. Amino acids: CSVGDRAEQYF. The chain is built from TRBV29-1 and TRBJ2-7; D is unresolved. V was pared by 6 bases and J by 6 bases, with 12 bases between. This CDR3 is 11 amino acids long. Per germline, CDR1 SQVTM and CDR2 ANQGSEA.

The CDR3 loop is CASSQDLTAVYGYTF. The CDR3 DNA reads as TGTGCCAGCAGCCAAGATCTCACAGCCGTCTATGGCTACACCTTC. V gene TRBV4-2 combines with J gene TRBJ1-2; D uncertain. This CDR3 region has 15 residues. The germline V gene encodes CDR1 LGHNA and CDR2 YNFKEQ. Trimming cost V 0 bases and J 4 bases, with 12 bases left between them.

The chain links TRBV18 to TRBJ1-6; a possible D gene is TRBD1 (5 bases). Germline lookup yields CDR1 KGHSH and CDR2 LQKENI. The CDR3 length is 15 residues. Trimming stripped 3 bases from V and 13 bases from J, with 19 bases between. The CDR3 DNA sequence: TGTGCCAGCTCACCGGGGGGGACTCCCGGCGGCCCCCTCCACTTT. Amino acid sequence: CASSPGGTPGGPLHF.

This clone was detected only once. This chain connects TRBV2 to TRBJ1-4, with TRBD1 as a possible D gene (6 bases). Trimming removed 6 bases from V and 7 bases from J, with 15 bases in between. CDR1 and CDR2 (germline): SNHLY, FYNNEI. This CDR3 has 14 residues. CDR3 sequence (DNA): TGTGCCAGCAGGTCCGAACAGGGAAGTGAAAAACTGTTTTTT. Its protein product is CASRSEQGSEKLFF.

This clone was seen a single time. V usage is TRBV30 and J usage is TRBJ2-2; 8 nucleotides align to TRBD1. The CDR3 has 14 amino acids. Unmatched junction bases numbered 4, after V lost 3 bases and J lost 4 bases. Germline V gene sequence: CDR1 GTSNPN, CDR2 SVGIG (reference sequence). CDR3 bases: TGTGCCTGGAGCAAACAGGGGGTCACCGGGGAGCTGTTTTTT. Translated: CAWSKQGVTGELFF.